The 22 T cell receptor beta chains reported below all come from one sample, sequenced in a study of shared clonotypes between healthy human individuals. Only in-frame clones appear in the TCRdb table, and some are missing; sequencing was by immunoSEQ multiplex PCR. The top ten hold roughly 0.56% of the sample, which has over 850,000 clones, roughly 74% seen once. The sample was memory CD4+ T cells from PBMCs. The subset: CD45RA-negative fraction. These TCRs come from a man aged 18 to 29 in good health. Some clones in this sample may be carry-over from other donors' samples.

The gene calls are TRBV19 and TRBJ1-5, with a tentative D call TRBD1 (5 bases). Germline loops: CDR1 LNHDA, CDR2 SQIVND (reference sequence). V was pared by 6 bases and J by 7 bases, with 19 bases between. This CDR3 is built from 15 residues. The CDR3 DNA sequence: TGTGCCAGTAGAGTGGTACACTCGGCAGGGCAGCCCCAGCATTTT. Amino acids: CASRVVHSAGQPQHF.

The rearrangement links TRBV7-2 to TRBJ1-1; no firm D call. The CDR3 has 14 amino acids. The V gene's germline CDR1 is SGHTA and CDR2 FQGNSA. Deletions cut 0 bases from V and 14 bases from J, with 19 bases between. The CDR3, as DNA: TGTGCCAGCAGCTTAGCGTCGAGGGCCAGTGCACAGTTCTTT. It codes for CASSLASRASAQFF.

This clone was recorded a few times. The rearrangement joins TRBV27 to TRBJ2-1, with 10 nucleotides matching TRBD2. This CDR3 spans 21 amino acids. Germline V gene data show CDR1 as MNHEY and CDR2 as SMNVEV (reference sequence). V dropped 2 bases and J dropped 2; count of bases not matched to a gene: 18. The DNA for the CDR3 is TGTGCCAGCAGTTTACTACCTAGCGGGAGATCCCTGCTTGTAGCCTACAATGAGCAGTTCTTC. It is translated as CASSLLPSGRSLLVAYNEQFF.

The CDR3 bases are TGCGCCAGCAGCTTACAGGGCCTGACGTACGAGCAGTACTTC. This gives the protein CASSLQGLTYEQYF. V gene TRBV5-1 combines with J gene TRBJ2-7; D is perhaps TRBD1 (6 bases). Per the germline V gene, CDR1 is SGHRS and CDR2 is YFSETQ. The CDR3 has 14 residues. Trimming took 2 bases from V and 4 from J, leaving 13 bases between them.

CDR3 nucleotide sequence: TGTGCCAGCAGCCCCGGTCCCTTGGGGACAGATTACGAGCAGTACTTC. Translating it yields CASSPGPLGTDYEQYF. The chain is built from TRBV11-2 and TRBJ2-7; 7 positions agree with TRBD1. CDR3 length equals 16 residues. CDR1 is SGHAT, CDR2 FQNNGV, per germline. The trim removed 5 bases at V and 4 bases at J, leaving 14 bases unmatched.

J is TRBJ2-3 and V is TRBV6-5; TRBD1 matches 8 bases. This CDR3 comprises 15 residues. V was clipped by 6 bases and J by 1 base; unmatched bases: 6. Germline CDR1 reads MNHEY; CDR2 reads SVGAGI. The CDR3 loop reads CASRDRDYRTDTQYF. CDR3 coding DNA: TGTGCCAGCAGGGACAGGGATTATCGCACAGATACGCAGTATTTT.

In regard to this clone: Other DNA sequences in this specimen translate into the identical CDR3. The chain couples TRBV5-4 to TRBJ2-1; TRBD2 aligns across 10 bases. CDR3 length: 15 amino acids. Germline CDR1 and CDR2: SGHNT and YYREEE (reference sequence). Trimming at V came to 2 bases and at J to 2 bases, leaving 1 base not matched to a gene. The CDR3 spells CASSLTSGAYNEQFF. The DNA for the CDR3 is TGTGCCAGCAGCTTAACTAGCGGGGCCTACAATGAGCAGTTCTTC.

The chain recombines TRBV4-2 with TRBJ1-4; 9 bases line up with TRBD1. CDR3 length: 16 amino acids. CDR1 is LGHNA, CDR2 YNFKEQ, per germline. Trimming at V came to 1 base and at J to 8 bases, leaving 8 bases not matched to a gene. CDR3 sequence (DNA): TGTGCCAGCAGCCAAGGGCTGGACAGGGGAAGAGAAAAACTGTTTTTT. It codes for CASSQGLDRGREKLFF.

Here the CDR3 DNA reads TGTGCCTGGAGTCTAGGACTAGCGGGAGTCTACGAGCAGTACTTC. Its translation: CAWSLGLAGVYEQYF. This chain joins TRBV30 and TRBJ2-7; 13 nucleotides match TRBD2. Trimming took 2 bases from V and 3 from J; bases not matched to a gene: 4. The CDR3 runs to 15 residues. Germline assignment: CDR1 GTSNPN and CDR2 SVGIG (reference sequence).

The chain is built from TRBV5-1 and TRBJ1-4; D is perhaps TRBD1 (6 bases). CDR3 length equals 13 residues. The V end lost 3 bases, the J end lost 8 bases, and 11 bases lay between the germline ends. CDR1 SGHRS and CDR2 YFSETQ come from the germline V gene. CDR3 nucleotides: TGCGCCAGCAGCTCCTTGGACAGCGAAAAACTGTTTTTT. Protein sequence: CASSSLDSEKLFF.

This chain uses TRBV7-2 with TRBJ2-4, with TRBD2 identical over 7 bases. The length of the CDR3 is 15 residues. Germline CDR1 reads SGHTA; CDR2 reads FQGNSA. V lost 1 base, J lost 7 bases, and 7 bases stayed unmatched. CDR3 nucleotide sequence: TGTGCCAGCAGCTTAGAACTGGCGGGAGCCAACATTCAGTACTTC. Protein sequence: CASSLELAGANIQYF.

The genes are TRBV16 and TRBJ2-1, with D perhaps TRBD1 (5 bases). The V gene's germline CDR1 is KGHSY and CDR2 FQNENV. The germline V and J ends were trimmed by 4 bases and 4 bases, with 11 bases remaining between them. The CDR3 spans 14 residues. The CDR3 region has the DNA TGTGCCAGCAGCCTAAAACAGGTTTACAATGAGCAGTTCTTC. Protein product: CASSLKQVYNEQFF. The full variable domain, in which reference TRBV16 and TRBJ2-1 provide the parts outside the CDR3, is GEEVAQTPKHLVRGEGQKAKLYCAPIKGHSYVFWYQQVLKNEFKFLISFQNENVFDETGMPKERFSAKCLPNSPCSLEIQATKLEDSAVYFCASSLKQVYNEQFFGPGTRLTVL.

This sequence joins TRBV18 and TRBJ2-7, with D unresolved. The CDR3 loop spans 14 amino acids. The germline V gene encodes CDR1 KGHSH and CDR2 LQKENI. The ends were cut back, 3 bases at V and 3 bases at J, with 12 bases in the middle. The chain's CDR3 is CASSPLTNYYEQYF. The DNA of the CDR3 is TGTGCCAGCTCACCCCTCACCAATTACTACGAGCAGTACTTC.

The chain is built from TRBV28 and TRBJ1-5, with TRBD1 matching 7 bases. V dropped 6 bases and J dropped 0; count of bases not matched to a gene: 8. The CDR3 has 16 residues. Germline CDR1 is MDHEN and CDR2 is SYDVKM. CDR3 DNA sequence: TGTGCCAGCAGACCTACAGGGGTCGGTAGCAATCAGCCCCAGCATTTT. Translating it yields CASRPTGVGSNQPQHF.

This clone came up once. This sequence joins TRBV19 and TRBJ1-2, with no clear D. The CDR3 is 14 residues long. The ends were cut back, 5 bases at V and 1 base at J, with 11 bases in the middle. CDR1 is LNHDA and CDR2 is SQIVND in the germline V gene (reference sequence). CDR3 sequence: CASSSRDLNYGYTF. As DNA, the CDR3 is TGTGCCAGTAGTTCCAGAGACCTTAACTATGGCTACACCTTC.

CDR3 sequence: CASSSNLGQNYGYTF. In DNA form, the CDR3 reads TGCGCCAGCAGCTCAAACCTCGGACAGAACTATGGCTACACCTTC. The genes are TRBV5-1 and TRBJ1-2; weak D call: TRBD1 (6 bases). V was clipped by 3 bases and J by 2 bases, with 14 bases between them. Germline CDR1 is SGHRS and CDR2 is YFSETQ. This CDR3 is 15 amino acids long.

The chain is built from TRBV5-6 and TRBJ1-4; TRBD1 aligns across 7 bases. The germline gives CDR1 SGHDT, CDR2 YYEEEE. The CDR3 is 13 residues long. V shed 4 bases, J shed 10 bases, and the junction held 7 bases outside the gene matches. The CDR3 loop is CASSRTQGGKLFF. The DNA for the CDR3 is TGTGCCAGCAGCCGAACTCAGGGGGGAAAACTGTTTTTT.

This chain uses TRBV28 with TRBJ1-4; 10 bases match TRBD1. Germline lookup yields CDR1 MDHEN and CDR2 SYDVKM. The CDR3 contains 18 residues. Unmatched junction bases numbered 14, after V lost 6 bases and J lost 4 bases. The CDR3 DNA sequence: TGTGCCAGCAGCCCAGCGACAGGGGGCGCGGAAATTAATGAAAAACTGTTTTTT. It is translated as CASSPATGGAEINEKLFF.

V and J are TRBV2 and TRBJ2-6; tentatively, D is TRBD1 (5 bases). This CDR3 region has 14 residues. V shed 7 bases and J shed 2 bases, with 9 bases lying between them. CDR1 and CDR2 from the germline V gene are SNHLY and FYNNEI. CDR3 DNA: TGTGCCAGCACCAGGGAACCTGGGGCCAACGTCCTGACTTTC. It encodes CASTREPGANVLTF.

The chain carries TRBV30 and TRBJ2-3; the D gene is possibly TRBD1 (6 bases). V shed 0 bases and J shed 12 bases, with 10 bases lying between them. Per the germline V gene, CDR1 is GTSNPN and CDR2 is SVGIG (reference sequence). The CDR3 sequence is 11 residues long. CDR3 coding DNA: TGTGCCTGGAGTGTGGGCAGGGGACAGTATTTT. It codes for CAWSVGRGQYF.

The chain joins TRBV7-9 to TRBJ2-7, with 7 nucleotides matching TRBD1. J was trimmed by 2 bases and V by 7 bases; bases with no gene match: 8. CDR1 SEHNR and CDR2 FQNEAQ come from the germline V gene (reference sequence). The CDR3 is 14 amino acids. In DNA form, the CDR3 reads TGTGCCAGCACCAACAGGGGTCCCACCTACGAGCAGTACTTC. Encoded protein: CASTNRGPTYEQYF.

The V and J genes are TRBV28 and TRBJ2-1; TRBD2 agrees at 14 bases. Germline V gene lookup returns CDR1 MDHEN and CDR2 SYDVKM. J lost 8 bases, V lost 3 bases, and 15 bases had no gene match. The CDR3 consists of 19 residues. CDR3 sequence: CASSFLGGTSGSGIYEQFF. CDR3 nucleotide sequence: TGTGCCAGCAGTTTCCTGGGGGGGACTAGCGGGAGTGGGATCTATGAGCAGTTCTTC.